These T cell receptor beta chains were read from a single sample in a study of response to subunit inactivated influenza vaccine. TCRdb redid the calling of the RT-PCR reads with MiXCR, one entry per CDR3 protein. The data contain 650,000 to 800,000 distinct CDR3 sequences, approximately 15% of them singletons. This specimen was PBMCs from blood, taken 14 to 15 days before vaccination. Every receptor here comes from a man over 45 who received an inactivated influenza vaccine. The CDR3 runs from the conserved cysteine through the conserved F or W. The order of the fields is clone size, D gene, J gene, V gene, CDR3 protein, CDR3 DNA. D genes are given only for firm matches. Clone size is given for some rows only: seen once, a few or many times, or a class if the clone is expanded.

>.|.|TRBJ1-4|TRBV5-6
CASSWRGVQQNEKLFF
TGTGCCAGCAGCTGGAGGGGAGTACAGCAGAATGAAAAACTGTTTTTT
>few|.|TRBJ2-2|TRBV18
CASSFGHKNTGELFF
TGTGCCAGCTCATTCGGACACAAGAACACCGGGGAGCTGTTTTTT
>once|.|TRBJ2-7|TRBV20-1
CSARSRREVYEQYF
TGCAGTGCTAGATCTCGGAGGGAGGTCTACGAGCAGTACTTC
>.|TRBD1|TRBJ2-3|TRBV9
CASSSRTGGFTDTQYF
TGTGCCAGCAGCTCACGGACAGGGGGGTTCACAGATACGCAGTATTTT
>many|.|TRBJ2-7|TRBV9
CASSVEQGYEQYF
TGTGCCAGCAGCGTAGAACAGGGTTACGAGCAGTACTTC
>many|.|TRBJ2-2|TRBV18
CASSPPNGNTGELFF
TGTGCCAGCTCACCCCCCAATGGCAACACCGGGGAGCTGTTTTTT
>.|.|TRBJ2-5|TRBV18
CASSPPQLETQYF
TGTGCCAGCTCACCACCGCAGTTAGAGACCCAGTACTTC
>few|.|TRBJ2-3|TRBV12-3/TRBV12-4
CASRIFPDTQYF
TGTGCCAGCAGAATTTTTCCAGATACGCAGTATTTT
>.|.|TRBJ2-3|TRBV18
CPSSPGRDTQYF
TGTCCCAGCTCACCAGGGAGGGATACGCAGTATTTT
>.|TRBD2|TRBJ2-3|TRBV18
CASSPGLRSGLAGDPDTQYF
TGTGCCAGCTCACCAGGCCTGCGGTCGGGACTAGCGGGGGATCCAGATACGCAGTATTTT
>.|.|TRBJ2-1|TRBV6-2/TRBV6-3
CASRQARPYINYNEQFF
TGTGCCAGCCGCCAGGCCAGACCCTACATAAACTACAATGAGCAGTTCTTC
>many|.|TRBJ2-2|TRBV29-1
CSVEMVGVRTGELFF
TGCAGCGTTGAAATGGTGGGAGTACGGACCGGGGAGCTGTTTTTT
>.|TRBD2|TRBJ2-1|TRBV7-8
CASSLEVAGGYNEQFF
TGTGCCAGCAGCTTAGAAGTAGCGGGGGGCTACAATGAGCAGTTCTTC
>few|.|TRBJ2-3|TRBV25-1
CASSPYADTQYF
TGTGCCAGCAGCCCATATGCTGATACGCAGTATTTT
>few|.|TRBJ1-1|TRBV12-3/TRBV12-4
CASSLHSLNTEAFF
TGTGCCAGCAGTTTGCACAGCTTGAACACTGAAGCTTTCTTT
>few|TRBD1|TRBJ1-1|TRBV5-1
CASSRQGANTEAFF
TGCGCCAGCAGCCGACAGGGGGCGAACACTGAAGCTTTCTTT
>.|TRBD1|TRBJ1-3|TRBV20-1
CSAKGQGFSGNTIYF
TGCAGTGCCAAGGGACAGGGTTTTTCTGGAAACACCATATATTTT
>.|.|TRBJ1-4|TRBV10-3
CAISQGGLDEKLFF
TGTGCCATCAGCCAGGGAGGCCTGGACGAAAAACTGTTTTTT
>.|.|TRBJ2-7|TRBV6-1
CASQGPGAGFLRQYF
TGTGCCAGCCAGGGTCCAGGGGCGGGATTCCTGCGGCAGTACTTC
>.|.|TRBJ1-4|TRBV5-1
CASSFRVGSTNEKLFF
TGCGCCAGCAGCTTTAGAGTCGGGTCAACTAATGAAAAACTGTTTTTT
>few|TRBD1|TRBJ2-4|TRBV13
CASSLIQGLAKNIQYF
TGTGCCAGCAGCTTAATACAGGGGTTGGCCAAAAACATTCAGTACTTC
>few|TRBD1|TRBJ2-3|TRBV12-3/TRBV12-4
CASSFVTGSADTQYF
TGTGCCAGCAGTTTCGTGACAGGGTCGGCAGATACGCAGTATTTT
>.|TRBD2|TRBJ2-5|TRBV15
CATSRISGRGETQYF
TGTGCCACCAGCAGGATAAGCGGGAGGGGAGAGACCCAGTACTTC
>many|TRBD2|TRBJ2-1|TRBV14
CASSLGLAYYNEQFF
TGTGCCAGCAGCCTGGGACTAGCCTACTACAATGAGCAGTTCTTC
>.|TRBD1|TRBJ1-5|TRBV18
CASSTDRGDQPQHF
TGTGCCAGCTCAACGGACAGGGGGGATCAGCCCCAGCATTTT
>few|TRBD1|TRBJ2-1|TRBV2
CASNPPGTGVAGAFYNEQFF
TGTGCCAGCAACCCTCCCGGGACAGGGGTCGCGGGAGCCTTCTACAATGAGCAGTTCTTC
>.|.|TRBJ2-1|TRBV7-6
CASSYGPREQFF
TGTGCCAGCAGTTATGGGCCCCGTGAGCAGTTCTTC
>.|.|TRBJ2-1|TRBV11-1
CASSSFEGNEQFF
TGTGCCAGCAGCTCCTTCGAGGGCAATGAGCAGTTCTTC
>.|TRBD1|TRBJ2-4|TRBV15
CATSIDRGKNIQYF
TGTGCCACCAGCATCGACAGGGGGAAAAACATTCAGTACTTC
>.|TRBD2|TRBJ2-1|TRBV12-3/TRBV12-4
CASSLGGNPPYNEQFF
TGTGCCAGCAGTTTGGGAGGGAATCCCCCCTACAATGAGCAGTTCTTC
>few|.|TRBJ2-5|TRBV10-3
CAIGSGGPETQYF
TGTGCCATCGGCTCGGGGGGCCCGGAGACCCAGTACTTC
>.|.|TRBJ1-6|TRBV20-1
CSAIKRLGYNSPLHF
TGCAGTGCAATCAAACGGTTGGGGTATAATTCACCCCTCCACTTT
>.|.|TRBJ2-4|TRBV5-6
CASSVVGAKNIQYF
TGTGCCAGCAGTGTCGTGGGGGCCAAAAACATTCAGTACTTC
>.|.|TRBJ2-7|TRBV11-2
CASSSGPGRGIPSYEQYF
TGTGCCAGCAGCTCGGGACCGGGCCGGGGCATCCCCTCCTACGAGCAGTACTTC
>.|.|TRBJ2-7|TRBV5-6
CASSLTSGFFSYEQYF
TGTGCCAGCAGCTTGACGTCAGGCTTCTTCTCCTACGAGCAGTACTTC
>.|.|TRBJ2-2|TRBV5-1
CASRQYSGELFF
TGCGCCAGTAGACAGTATTCGGGGGAGCTGTTTTTT
>.|.|TRBJ2-7|TRBV3-1
CASSTPGDEQYF
TGTGCCAGCAGCACGCCCGGCGACGAGCAGTACTTC
>many|TRBD1|TRBJ1-3|TRBV7-8
CASSLIGTGGAVGNTIYF
TGTGCCAGCAGCTTGATCGGGACAGGGGGTGCCGTTGGAAACACCATATATTTT
>few|TRBD1|TRBJ2-7|TRBV20-1
CSATAHGQGEQYF
TGCAGTGCCACGGCCCACGGACAGGGAGAGCAGTACTTC
>.|.|TRBJ1-1|TRBV15
CATTPDSRYIEAFF
TGTGCCACCACGCCTGACAGTAGATATATTGAAGCTTTCTTT
>.|.|TRBJ2-4|TRBV4-3
CASSQEGARGNIQYF
TGCGCCAGCAGCCAAGAAGGGGCCAGAGGAAACATTCAGTACTTC
>few|TRBD1|TRBJ2-1|TRBV5-1
CASSAWTGNEQFF
TGCGCCAGCAGCGCCTGGACAGGCAATGAGCAGTTCTTC
>few|.|TRBJ2-3|TRBV9
CASSVEGGSDTQYF
TGTGCCAGCAGCGTAGAGGGCGGGTCAGATACGCAGTATTTT
>few|TRBD2|TRBJ2-1|TRBV29-1
CSAPDGLAGGLYNEQFF
TGCAGCGCTCCAGACGGACTAGCGGGGGGACTGTACAATGAGCAGTTCTTC
>.|.|TRBJ2-1|TRBV27
CASSLSRRGRVYNEQFF
TGTGCCAGCAGTTTATCGAGGAGGGGAAGGGTATACAATGAGCAGTTCTTC
>few|TRBD2|TRBJ2-7|TRBV27
CASGLIAGSYEQYF
TGTGCCAGCGGACTAATAGCGGGGTCCTACGAGCAGTACTTC
>many|.|TRBJ1-1|TRBV12-3/TRBV12-4
CASIRPPTEAFF
TGTGCCAGCATCCGGCCCCCCACTGAAGCTTTCTTT
>.|TRBD1|TRBJ2-6|TRBV20-1
CSARGQGVSSGANVLTF
TGCAGTGCTAGAGGTCAGGGGGTTAGCTCTGGGGCCAACGTCCTGACTTTC
>.|.|TRBJ2-7|TRBV9
CASSVGGNEQYF
TGTGCCAGCAGCGTAGGAGGCAACGAGCAGTACTTC
>.|.|TRBJ1-1|TRBV20-1
CSARSGRVLAEAFF
TGCAGTGCTAGATCCGGGAGGGTGCTAGCTGAAGCTTTCTTT
>.|.|TRBJ1-1|TRBV12-3/TRBV12-4
CASSLIVRGGPEAFF
TGTGCCAGCAGTTTAATAGTGCGCGGGGGGCCTGAAGCTTTCTTT
>few|.|TRBJ2-3|TRBV25-1
CASSLSMSTDTQYF
TGTGCCAGCAGCCTTAGCATGAGCACAGATACGCAGTATTTT
>.|.|TRBJ1-1|TRBV7-2
CASSLDLRWAFF
TGTGCCAGCAGCTTAGATCTCAGGTGGGCTTTCTTT
>.|.|TRBJ2-3|TRBV10-3
CAISEKVTRTDTQYF
TGTGCCATCAGTGAAAAGGTCACTCGCACAGATACGCAGTATTTT